What follows are 2 T cell receptor beta chains derived from one specimen sequenced in a study of T cell changes during pregnancy in multiple sclerosis. Assay used: immunoSEQ multiplex PCR; TCRdb lists only in-frame clones, some missing. In the table there are around 23,000 clones, roughly 91% of which are singletons. Sequencing was performed on CD8+ T cells from peripheral blood mononuclear cells, taken in the third trimester of pregnancy. The receptors come from a female donor with multiple sclerosis, enrolled in a pregnancy study.

This clone was seen a single time. V usage is TRBV11-3 and J usage is TRBJ2-2, with 7 bases matching TRBD2. Germline trimming cut 5 bases from V and 6 bases from J; bases unmatched to any gene: 6. CDR3 size: 14 residues. Germline V CDR1 and CDR2: SGHNT, YENEEA. CDR3 DNA sequence: TGTGCCAGCAGCAAAACTCGGGAGGCCGGGGAGCTGTTTTTT. This encodes CASSKTREAGELFF.

The chain is built from TRBV15 and TRBJ1-1; no clear D. The germline V gene encodes CDR1 LNHNV and CDR2 YYDKDF (reference sequence). V lost 4 bases, J lost 5 bases, and 26 bases lay in between. The CDR3 has 18 amino acids. The CDR3 region has the DNA TGTGCCACCAGCACTCGGTTGGTTGAGGCATCTCGGAGTACTGAAGCTTTCTTT. Its translation: CATSTRLVEASRSTEAFF.